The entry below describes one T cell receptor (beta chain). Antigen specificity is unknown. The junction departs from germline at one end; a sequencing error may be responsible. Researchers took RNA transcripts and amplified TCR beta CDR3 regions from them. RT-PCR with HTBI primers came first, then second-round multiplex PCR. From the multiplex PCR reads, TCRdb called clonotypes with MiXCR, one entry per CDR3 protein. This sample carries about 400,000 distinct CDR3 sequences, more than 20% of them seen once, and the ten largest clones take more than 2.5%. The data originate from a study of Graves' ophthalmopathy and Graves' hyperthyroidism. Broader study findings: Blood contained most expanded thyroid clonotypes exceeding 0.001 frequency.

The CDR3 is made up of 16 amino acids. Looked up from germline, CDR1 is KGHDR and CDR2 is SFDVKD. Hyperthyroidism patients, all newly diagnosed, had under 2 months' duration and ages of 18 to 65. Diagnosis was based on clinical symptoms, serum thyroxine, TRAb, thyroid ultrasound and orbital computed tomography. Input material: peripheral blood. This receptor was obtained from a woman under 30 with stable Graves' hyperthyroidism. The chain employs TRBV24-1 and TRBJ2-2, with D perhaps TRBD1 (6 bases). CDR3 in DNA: TGTGCCTCCAGTGAGTCACGACAGGAAAACACCGGGGAGCTGTTTTTT. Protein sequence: CASSESRQENTGELFF.